The 20 T cell receptor beta chains below were found in one sample sequenced in a study of cytomegalovirus exposure and HLA in healthy donors. A multiplex PCR was run with 60 Vbeta primers and 13 Jbeta primers. The method was immunoSEQ multiplex PCR; TCRdb's version includes in-frame clones alone and lacks a portion of them. The table lists more than 55,000 clones, with roughly 5% in the top ten. Sample: PBMCs. These receptors were collected from a woman in her thirties or forties in good health and CMV-seropositive.

The chain carries TRBV18 and TRBJ2-4; the D gene is possibly TRBD2 (5 bases). The CDR3 sequence is 13 residues long. Germline V gene sequence: CDR1 KGHSH, CDR2 LQKENI. Trimming took 5 bases from V and 6 from J, leaving 11 bases between them. The CDR3 DNA is TGTGCCAGCTCAGAGCGGAAGATAAACATTCAGTACTTC. Translating it yields CASSERKINIQYF.

The chain combines TRBV19 with TRBJ1-2, with TRBD1 matching over 8 bases. Per germline, CDR1 LNHDA and CDR2 SQIVND (reference sequence). The V segment lost 5 bases and the J segment 4 bases; nucleotides outside the gene matches: 3. This CDR3 has 13 residues. The chain's CDR3 is CASSLGTGYGYTF. As DNA, the CDR3 is TGTGCCAGTAGTCTAGGGACAGGCTATGGCTACACCTTC.

The chain has TRBV5-6 and TRBJ1-1; TRBD1 matches 7 bases. Trimming took 4 bases from V and 7 from J; bases not matched to a gene: 4. The CDR3 loop spans 12 amino acids. In germline, CDR1 is SGHDT, CDR2 YYEEEE. CDR3 sequence reads: CASSPGTVEAFF. In DNA form, the CDR3 reads TGTGCCAGCAGCCCCGGGACAGTTGAAGCTTTCTTT.

For this clone: The junction and the germline gene differ at one end; a read error may be behind it. The J gene is TRBJ2-7, the V gene TRBV7-8; D is unresolved. The CDR3 totals 13 residues. Germline V gene lookup returns CDR1 SGHVS and CDR2 FQNEAQ. CDR3 coding DNA: TGTGCCAGCAGCAGCCTGAGCTCCTACGAGCGGTACTTC. Translated: CASSSLSSYERYF.

V gene TRBV4-2 combines with J gene TRBJ1-1; 7 positions agree with TRBD1. The CDR3 length is 16 residues. V lost 0 bases to trimming and J lost 3 bases; unmatched junction nucleotides: 7. Germline values: CDR1 LGHNA, CDR2 YNFKEQ. CDR3 in amino acids: CASSQDFRTGDTEAFF. The CDR3 nucleotides are TGTGCCAGCAGCCAAGATTTTAGAACAGGGGACACTGAAGCTTTCTTT.

The genes are TRBV7-2 and TRBJ2-1; 12 nucleotides match TRBD1. Per germline, CDR1 SGHTA and CDR2 FQGNSA. V dropped 3 bases and J dropped 5; count of bases not matched to a gene: 5. CDR3 length: 16 amino acids. The CDR3 bases are TGTGCCAGCAGCTTGGCCGGGACAGGGGGCCACAATGAGCAGTTCTTC. This translates into CASSLAGTGGHNEQFF.

The chain uses TRBV6-4 and TRBJ2-3; 8 positions agree with TRBD1. In germline, CDR1 is MRHNA, CDR2 SNTAGT. J was trimmed by 4 bases and V by 2 bases; bases with no gene match: 2. This CDR3 is 14 amino acids long. CDR3 in amino acids: CASSDVQGADTQYF. The DNA of the CDR3 is TGTGCCAGCAGTGACGTACAGGGGGCAGATACGCAGTATTTT.

This sequence joins TRBV5-5 and TRBJ2-7, with D maybe TRBD1 (7 bases). CDR1 and CDR2 from the germline V gene are SGHKS and YYEKEE (reference sequence). The CDR3 covers 15 residues. V dropped 4 bases and J dropped 4 bases, with 18 bases sitting between them. The CDR3 here is CASSGGDRGIYEQYF. CDR3 DNA: TGTGCCAGCAGCGGAGGGGACAGAGGTATTTACGAGCAGTACTTC.

The CDR3 reads CASSIRRDRDSYEQYF. The CDR3, as DNA: TGTGCCAGTAGTATCAGACGGGACAGGGACTCCTACGAGCAGTACTTC. The chain has TRBV19 and TRBJ2-7, with 9 bases that match TRBD1. V was clipped by 3 bases and J by 0 bases; unmatched bases: 6. This CDR3 is built from 16 residues. Germline loops: CDR1 LNHDA, CDR2 SQIVND (reference sequence).

The V gene is TRBV10-3, the J gene TRBJ1-2, with D unresolved. The length of the CDR3 is 17 residues. Germline V gene data show CDR1 as ENHRY and CDR2 as SYGVKD. Trimming removed 0 bases at V and 0 bases at J, with 14 bases between. The CDR3 loop is CAISESSMQEANYGYTF. The CDR3 DNA is TGTGCCATCAGTGAGTCATCGATGCAGGAAGCTAACTATGGCTACACCTTC.

V and J are TRBV2 and TRBJ1-3; D possibly corresponds to TRBD1 (5 bases). V was clipped by 6 bases and J by 2 bases, with 8 bases between them. The germline CDR1 and CDR2 sequences are SNHLY and FYNNEI. There are 13 residues in the CDR3. The CDR3 DNA sequence: TGTGCCAGCAGGGGGGGGACTGGAAACACCATATATTTT. Protein product: CASRGGTGNTIYF.

The chain has TRBV5-6 and TRBJ2-2; possibly TRBD1 for D (5 bases). Trimming stripped 4 bases from V and 3 bases from J, with 7 bases between. The CDR3 loop spans 13 amino acids. Germline V gene sequence: CDR1 SGHDT, CDR2 YYEEEE. For the CDR3, the DNA is TGTGCCAGCAGCACACAGGACACCGGGGAGCTGTTTTTT. Translated: CASSTQDTGELFF.

The CDR3 DNA follows: TGCGCCAGCAGCCAACTATTAGCGGGACCCTCCTACAATGAGCAGTTCTTC. It encodes CASSQLLAGPSYNEQFF. The V call is TRBV4-1, the J call TRBJ2-1; TRBD2 agrees at 8 bases. V gave up 2 bases and J gave up 0 bases; unmatched junction bases: 6. Germline-derived CDR1 and CDR2 are MGHRA and YSYEKL. CDR3 size: 17 residues.

The CDR3 is CAISGRTNQPQHF. DNA of the CDR3: TGTGCCATCAGTGGACGGACTAATCAGCCCCAGCATTTT. The chain joins TRBV10-3 to TRBJ1-5, with D unclear. Germline V gene lookup returns CDR1 ENHRY and CDR2 SYGVKD. Trimming removed 4 bases from V and 4 bases from J, with 8 bases in between. The CDR3 runs 13 residues.

The V call is TRBV5-1, the J call TRBJ2-7; 11 bases match TRBD2. This CDR3 is built from 17 residues. Germline V CDR1 and CDR2: SGHRS, YFSETQ. J was trimmed by 4 bases and V by 0 bases; bases with no gene match: 9. CDR3 nucleotides: TGCGCCAGCAGCTTGGAGCCCACTAGCGGGAGTTGGTACGAGCAGTACTTC. Encoded protein: CASSLEPTSGSWYEQYF.

This chain links TRBV15 with TRBJ2-3, with D uncertain. Germline V lookup: CDR1 LNHNV, CDR2 YYDKDF (reference sequence). This CDR3 comprises 15 residues. V lost 1 base and J 2 bases, leaving 10 bases between the germline ends. Here the CDR3 reads CATSRGMTYTDTQYF. The CDR3 nucleotides are TGTGCCACCAGCAGAGGGATGACTTACACAGATACGCAGTATTTT. Variable domain in full (rest from reference TRBV15 and TRBJ2-3): DAMVIQNPRYQVTQFGKPVTLSCSQTLNHNVMYWYQQKSSQAPKLLFHYYDKDFNNEADTPDNFQSRRPNTSFCFLDIRSPGLGDTAMYLCATSRGMTYTDTQYFGPGTRLTVL.

This chain joins TRBV11-2 and TRBJ1-2; 12 bases match TRBD1. Per the germline V gene, CDR1 is SGHAT and CDR2 is FQNNGV. V was clipped by 8 bases and J by 3 bases; unmatched bases: 7. The CDR3 contains 15 residues. The CDR3 sequence is CASGRDRGPDYGYTF. CDR3 coding DNA: TGTGCCAGCGGCCGGGACAGGGGGCCTGACTATGGCTACACCTTC.

V gene TRBV4-3 combines with J gene TRBJ1-4, with TRBD1 matching 8 bases. V shed 2 bases and J 2 bases; nucleotides not matched to a gene: 4. This CDR3 comprises 16 residues. Per the germline V gene, CDR1 is LGHNA and CDR2 is YSLEER. The CDR3 reads CASSQPQGGTNEKLFF. In DNA form, the CDR3 reads TGCGCCAGCAGCCAACCACAGGGGGGCACTAATGAAAAACTGTTTTTT.

The chain employs TRBV7-9 and TRBJ2-7; 10 nucleotides match TRBD2. Trimming at V came to 5 bases and at J to 2 bases, leaving 9 bases not matched to a gene. This CDR3 spans 16 amino acids. Germline V gene data show CDR1 as SEHNR and CDR2 as FQNEAQ (reference sequence). CDR3 nucleotides: TGTGCCAGCAGCAAAGGGCGGACTAGCGGTACCTACGAGCAGTACTTC. Residues: CASSKGRTSGTYEQYF.

This sequence joins TRBV10-3 and TRBJ2-7; TRBD2 agrees at 13 bases. Germline V gene lookup returns CDR1 ENHRY and CDR2 SYGVKD. This CDR3 comprises 13 residues. J gave up 5 bases and V 6 bases, and 1 base lay outside the gene matches. DNA for the CDR3: TGTGCCATCAGGGGACTAGCGGGACACGAGCAGTACTTC. Residues: CAIRGLAGHEQYF.